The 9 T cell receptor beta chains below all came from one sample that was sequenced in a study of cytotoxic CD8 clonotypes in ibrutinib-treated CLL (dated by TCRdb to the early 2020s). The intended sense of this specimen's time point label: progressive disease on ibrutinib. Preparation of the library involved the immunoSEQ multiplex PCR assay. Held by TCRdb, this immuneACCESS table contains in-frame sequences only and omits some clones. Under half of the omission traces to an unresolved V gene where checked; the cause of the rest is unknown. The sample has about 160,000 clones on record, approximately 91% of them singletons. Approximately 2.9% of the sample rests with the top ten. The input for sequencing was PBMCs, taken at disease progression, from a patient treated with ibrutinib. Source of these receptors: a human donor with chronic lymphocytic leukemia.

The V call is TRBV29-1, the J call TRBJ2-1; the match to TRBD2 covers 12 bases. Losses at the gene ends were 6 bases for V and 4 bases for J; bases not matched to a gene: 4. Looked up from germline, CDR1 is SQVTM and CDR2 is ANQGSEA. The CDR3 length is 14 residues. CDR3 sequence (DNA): TGCAGCGTCTCTAGCGGGAGGGGATACAATGAGCAGTTCTTC. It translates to CSVSSGRGYNEQFF.

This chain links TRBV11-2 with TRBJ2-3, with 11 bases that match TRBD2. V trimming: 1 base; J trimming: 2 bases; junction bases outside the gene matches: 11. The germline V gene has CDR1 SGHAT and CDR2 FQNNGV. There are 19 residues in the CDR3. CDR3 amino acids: CASSLGPVLAGGNTDTQYF. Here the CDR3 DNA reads TGTGCCAGCAGCTTAGGGCCAGTTTTAGCGGGAGGGAACACAGATACGCAGTATTTT.

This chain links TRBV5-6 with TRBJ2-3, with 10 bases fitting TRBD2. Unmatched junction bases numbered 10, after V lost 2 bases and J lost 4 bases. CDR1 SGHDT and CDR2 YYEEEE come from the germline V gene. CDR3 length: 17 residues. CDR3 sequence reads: CASSFRTSGGAADTQYF. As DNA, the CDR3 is TGTGCCAGCAGCTTCCGGACTAGCGGAGGAGCGGCAGATACGCAGTATTTT.

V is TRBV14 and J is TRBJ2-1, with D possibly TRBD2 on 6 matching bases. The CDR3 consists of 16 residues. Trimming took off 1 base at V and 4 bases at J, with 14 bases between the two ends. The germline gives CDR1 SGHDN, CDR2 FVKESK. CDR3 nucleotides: TGTGCCAGCAGCCAAGTGTCTGCGGGGCAGTACAATGAGCAGTTCTTC. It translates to CASSQVSAGQYNEQFF.

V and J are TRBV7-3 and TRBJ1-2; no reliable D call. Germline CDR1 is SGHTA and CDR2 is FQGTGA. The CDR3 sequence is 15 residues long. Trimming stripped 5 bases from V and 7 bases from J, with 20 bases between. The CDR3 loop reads CASSPPGTSPFGYTF. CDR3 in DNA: TGTGCCAGCAGCCCACCCGGCACCTCACCCTTTGGCTACACCTTC. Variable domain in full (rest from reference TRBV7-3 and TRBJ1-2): GAGVSQTPSNKVTEKGKYVELRCDPISGHTALYWYRQSLGQGPEFLIYFQGTGAADDSGLPNDRFFAVRPEGSVSTLKIQRTERGDSAVYLCASSPPGTSPFGYTFGSGTRLTVV.

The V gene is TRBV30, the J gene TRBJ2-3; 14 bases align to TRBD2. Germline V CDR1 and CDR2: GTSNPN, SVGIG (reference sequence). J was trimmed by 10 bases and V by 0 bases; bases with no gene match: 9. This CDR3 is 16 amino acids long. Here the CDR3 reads CAWSVLGLAGGNPQYF. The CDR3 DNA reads TGTGCCTGGAGTGTCCTTGGACTAGCGGGAGGAAACCCGCAGTATTTT.

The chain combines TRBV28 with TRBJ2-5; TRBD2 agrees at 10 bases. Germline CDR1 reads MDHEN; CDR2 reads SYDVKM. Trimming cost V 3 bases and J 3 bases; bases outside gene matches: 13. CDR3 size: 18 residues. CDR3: CASSFPPYSGRTKETQYF. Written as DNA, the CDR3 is TGTGCCAGCAGTTTCCCTCCTTATAGCGGGAGGACTAAAGAGACCCAGTACTTC.

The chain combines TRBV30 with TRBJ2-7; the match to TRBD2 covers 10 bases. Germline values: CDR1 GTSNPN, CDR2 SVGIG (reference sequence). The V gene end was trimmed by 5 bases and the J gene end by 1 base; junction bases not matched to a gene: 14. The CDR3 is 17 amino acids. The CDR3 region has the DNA TGTGCCTGGTCCGCCCAGCGGGAGGGCCTGATTTCCTACGAGCAGTACTTC. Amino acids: CAWSAQREGLISYEQYF.

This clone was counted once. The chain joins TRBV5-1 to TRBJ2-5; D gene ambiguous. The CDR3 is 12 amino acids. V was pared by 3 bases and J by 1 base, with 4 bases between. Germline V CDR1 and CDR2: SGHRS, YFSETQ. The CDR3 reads CASSSGQETQYF. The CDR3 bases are TGCGCCAGCAGCTCGGGCCAAGAGACCCAGTACTTC.